This T cell receptor (beta chain) came from a study of cytomegalovirus exposure and HLA in healthy donors. Findings of the study overall: For most subjects, TCR beta sequences were reported to predict HLA-A and HLA-B alleles with accuracy. In an earlier analysis, about 90% or about 30%: the productive usage of most TCR beta V segments. Because they were indistinguishable, some V segments, including TRBV6-2 and TRBV6-3, were excluded.

Remarks on this clone: Its antigen is still unknown.

The junction had 6 bases not matched to a gene; V was cut back by 0 bases and J by 11 bases. Germline V gives CDR1 SGDLS, CDR2 YYNGEE. The CDR3 runs 14 residues. The PCR was carried out with 60 Vbeta primers and 13 Jbeta primers. TCRdb's copy holds only in-frame clones and misses some; the assay was immunoSEQ multiplex PCR. The repertoire holds about 120,000 clones, over 6.5% seen once, with around 5.8% in the top ten. Each donor was nominally healthy when sampled (though unrecorded immune exposures were likely). This TCR was recovered from a woman aged 40-49 years in good health and CMV-seropositive. V is TRBV9 and J is TRBJ1-4; 8 bases align to TRBD1. The sample taken for sequencing was PBMCs. CDR3 sequence reads: CASSVEQGAGKLFF. In DNA form, the CDR3 reads TGTGCCAGCAGCGTAGAGCAGGGGGCGGGGAAACTGTTTTTT.